This TCR beta chain was found in a study of OX40 agonist ivuxolimab in advanced cancers. Overall study results and limits: Averaged across samples, CD8+ T cells carried more expanded clones than CD4+ did.

Here immunoSEQ multiplex PCR was the method, and the copy in TCRdb shows in-frame clones only, minus some. In the table there are over 85,000 clones, 85% to 95% of which are singletons. With regard to this clone: Its antigen remains unidentified.

This TCR derives from an adult with an advanced solid tumor such as melanoma, head and neck, liver or kidney cancer. The specimen comprised CD4+ or CD8+ T cells sorted from blood, sampled in a trial of the OX40 agonist ivuxolimab.

In DNA, the CDR3 is TGTGCCAGCAGTTACTCAGGGTCTTCACCCCTCCACTTT. Its protein is CASSYSGSSPLHF. The chain recombines TRBV6-5 with TRBJ1-6, with D unclear. V dropped 0 bases and J dropped 9 bases, with 6 bases sitting between them. Germline assignment: CDR1 MNHEY and CDR2 SVGAGI. The CDR3 length is 13 residues.